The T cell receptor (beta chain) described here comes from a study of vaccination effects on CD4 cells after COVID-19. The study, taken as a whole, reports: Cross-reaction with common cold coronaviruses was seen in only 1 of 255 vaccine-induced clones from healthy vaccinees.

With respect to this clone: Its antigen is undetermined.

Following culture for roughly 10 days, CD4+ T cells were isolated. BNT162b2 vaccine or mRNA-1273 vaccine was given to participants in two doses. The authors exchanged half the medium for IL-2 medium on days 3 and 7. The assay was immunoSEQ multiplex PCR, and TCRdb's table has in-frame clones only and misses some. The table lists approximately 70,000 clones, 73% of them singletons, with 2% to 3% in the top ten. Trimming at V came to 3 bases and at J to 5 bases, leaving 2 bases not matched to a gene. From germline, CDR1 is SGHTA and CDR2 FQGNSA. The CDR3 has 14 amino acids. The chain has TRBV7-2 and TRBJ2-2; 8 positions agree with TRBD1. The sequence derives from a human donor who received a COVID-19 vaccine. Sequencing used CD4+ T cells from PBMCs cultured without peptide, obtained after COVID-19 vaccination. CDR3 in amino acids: CASSFRTGTGELFF. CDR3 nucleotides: TGTGCCAGCAGCTTCAGGACAGGGACCGGGGAGCTGTTTTTT.